One sample yielded the 14 T cell receptor beta chains listed below, sequenced in a study of identical twins' blood T cells. TCRdb used MiXCR to reprocess the 5' RACE reads, holding one entry per CDR3 protein. The repertoire holds a few hundred thousand distinct CDR3 sequences, with more than 25% as singletons. Sequencing input: PBMCs. These receptors were taken from a woman aged 18-49 years in good health.

This clonotype was picked up a small number of times. V gene TRBV2 combines with J gene TRBJ1-5; tentatively, D is TRBD1 (5 bases). This CDR3 region has 14 residues. Trimming removed 1 base from V and 5 bases from J, with 9 bases in between. Germline assignment: CDR1 SNHLY and CDR2 FYNNEI. In DNA, the CDR3 is TGTGCCAGCAGTGAAGGGGGGGACTATCAGCCCCAGCATTTT. It codes for CASSEGGDYQPQHF.

To note about this clonotype: At one end the junction does not follow the germline gene, possibly because of a read error. The gene calls are TRBV5-1 and TRBJ1-2, with TRBD1 matching 7 bases. This CDR3 is built from 14 residues. Germline V gives CDR1 SGHRS, CDR2 YFSETQ. CDR3 DNA sequence: TGCGCCAGCAGCTTGGACAGGGGCGCTGTTGGCTGCACCTTC. Its translation is CASSLDRGAVGCTF.

The V and J genes are TRBV20-1 and TRBJ1-1, with D tentatively TRBD1 (5 bases). With 4 bases removed from V and 12 bases from J, the gap between germline ends came to 24 bases. Germline assignment: CDR1 DFQATT and CDR2 SNEGSKA (reference sequence). CDR3 length: 14 amino acids. CDR3 DNA: TGCAGTGCTATCTCGGGGCAGGGATTTGTAGAATCTTTCTTT. Translating it yields CSAISGQGFVESFF.

The V and J genes are TRBV27 and TRBJ1-4; maybe TRBD1 (6 bases). This CDR3 has 14 amino acids. The V and J ends lost 5 bases and 10 bases respectively, with 17 bases between them. CDR1 and CDR2 from the germline V gene are MNHEY and SMNVEV (reference sequence). The chain's CDR3 is CASSHQGNPGKLFF. The CDR3 DNA sequence: TGTGCCAGCAGTCACCAGGGGAACCCCGGAAAACTGTTTTTT.

V gene TRBV21-1 combines with J gene TRBJ1-5. TRBV21-1 is tagged as a pseudogene. The CDR3 has 12 amino acids. The CDR3 here is CANQISNQPQHF. The CDR3 DNA reads as TGTGCCAACCAAATTAGCAATCAGCCCCAGCATTTT.

This rearrangement joins TRBV18 to TRBJ2-1; 7 bases are shared with TRBD2. CDR1 and CDR2 (germline): KGHSH, LQKENI. Trimming removed 2 bases from V and 8 bases from J; junction bases left unmatched: 9. This CDR3 is 15 amino acids long. The CDR3 nucleotides read TGTGCCAGCTCACCATACAGCGGGATTTTCGATGAGCAGTTCTTC. This codes for CASSPYSGIFDEQFF.

This clonotype was counted at least ten times. The V and J genes are TRBV29-1 and TRBJ2-5; 9 bases are a match to TRBD2. This CDR3 comprises 14 residues. V shed 6 bases, J shed 2 bases, and the junction held 7 bases outside the gene matches. Per germline, CDR1 SQVTM and CDR2 ANQGSEA. The CDR3 DNA follows: TGCAGCGTCGCAGTAACTAGCGGGCAAGAGACCCAGTACTTC. Amino acid sequence: CSVAVTSGQETQYF. Variable domain in full (rest from reference TRBV29-1 and TRBJ2-5): SAVISQKPSRDICQRGTSLTIQCQVDSQVTMMFWYRQQPGQSLTLIATANQGSEATYESGFVIDKFPISRPNLTFSTLTVSNMSPEDSSIYLCSVAVTSGQETQYFGPGTRLLVL.

V is TRBV2 and J is TRBJ1-2, with a weak D call TRBD1 (6 bases). The CDR3 runs 12 residues. CDR1 is SNHLY, CDR2 FYNNEI, per germline. Trimming cost V 6 bases and J 5 bases, with 10 bases left between them. The CDR3 reads CASSGQLYGYTF. The CDR3 DNA is TGTGCCAGCAGCGGACAGCTTTATGGCTACACCTTC.

Comments on this clonotype: At one end, the junction sequence differs from germline, possibly due to a read error. V is TRBV7-7 and J is TRBJ2-1; 10 bases align to TRBD1. This CDR3 contains 15 residues. Germline V gene lookup returns CDR1 SSHAT and CDR2 FNYEAQ (reference sequence). CDR3 in DNA: TGTGCTAGCAGCTTCGGGACAGGGGACTACAATGAGCAGTTCTTC. Encoded protein: CASSFGTGDYNEQFF.

This clonotype was observed a handful of times. Here the CDR3 DNA reads TGCAGCGTTTCGCAATATGCAACTAATGAAAAACTGTTTTTT. This codes for CSVSQYATNEKLFF. This sequence joins TRBV29-1 and TRBJ1-4; D gene unclear. Looked up from germline, CDR1 is SQVTM and CDR2 is ANQGSEA. The CDR3 has 14 residues. V was pared by 5 bases and J by 0 bases, with 10 bases between.

This clonotype was detected ten times or more. The genes are TRBV5-1 and TRBJ1-2; no definite D call. V dropped 2 bases and J dropped 2 bases, with 7 bases sitting between them. The CDR3 is 13 residues long. Germline V gives CDR1 SGHRS, CDR2 YFSETQ. Written as DNA, the CDR3 is TGCGCCAGCAGCTTATCCTCCAACTATGGCTACACCTTC. Protein product: CASSLSSNYGYTF.

Remarks on this clonotype: A read error is possible here, since a much larger clone lies one base away. The CDR3 loop reads CGAATSNTIYF. CDR3 in DNA: TGCGGTGCTGCTACATCGAACACCATATATTTT. This rearrangement joins TRBV20-1 to TRBJ1-3, with D hard to call. The CDR3 totals 11 residues. The germline V gene encodes CDR1 DFQATT and CDR2 SNEGSKA (reference sequence).

This clonotype was seen repeatedly, ten times or more. The chain uses TRBV29-1 and TRBJ1-2; 8 nucleotides agree with TRBD1. V lost 6 bases to trimming and J lost 8 bases; unmatched junction nucleotides: 5. The CDR3 loop spans 11 amino acids. CDR1 and CDR2 (germline): SQVTM, ANQGSEA. CDR3 in amino acids: CSVDRVQGYTF. The DNA for the CDR3 is TGCAGCGTGGACAGGGTTCAGGGCTACACCTTC.

The chain links TRBV20-1 to TRBJ1-3; no definite D call. The CDR3 runs 14 residues. Trimming shortened V by 3 bases and J by 0 bases, and 9 bases separated the two germline ends. The germline V gene has CDR1 DFQATT and CDR2 SNEGSKA (reference sequence). This chain's CDR3 is CSARRVDSGNTIYF. The DNA for the CDR3 is TGCAGTGCTAGGAGAGTTGACTCTGGAAACACCATATATTTT.